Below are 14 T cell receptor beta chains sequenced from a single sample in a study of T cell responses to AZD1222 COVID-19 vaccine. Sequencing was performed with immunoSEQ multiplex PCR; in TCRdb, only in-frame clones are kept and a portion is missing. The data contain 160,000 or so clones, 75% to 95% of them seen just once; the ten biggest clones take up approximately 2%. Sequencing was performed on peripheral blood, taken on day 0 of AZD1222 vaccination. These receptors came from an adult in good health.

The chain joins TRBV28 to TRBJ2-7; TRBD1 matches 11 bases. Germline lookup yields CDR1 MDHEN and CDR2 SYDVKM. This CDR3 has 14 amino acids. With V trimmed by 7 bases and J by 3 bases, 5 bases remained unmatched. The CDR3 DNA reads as TGTGCCAGCAAAAGGGGGACAGGGGGCTACGAGCAGTACTTC. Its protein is CASKRGTGGYEQYF.

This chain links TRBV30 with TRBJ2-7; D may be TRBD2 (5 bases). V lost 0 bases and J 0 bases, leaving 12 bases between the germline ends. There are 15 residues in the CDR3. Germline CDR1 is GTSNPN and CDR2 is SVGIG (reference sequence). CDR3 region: CAWSVLGKSSYEQYF. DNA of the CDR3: TGTGCCTGGAGTGTACTCGGGAAGAGCTCCTACGAGCAGTACTTC.

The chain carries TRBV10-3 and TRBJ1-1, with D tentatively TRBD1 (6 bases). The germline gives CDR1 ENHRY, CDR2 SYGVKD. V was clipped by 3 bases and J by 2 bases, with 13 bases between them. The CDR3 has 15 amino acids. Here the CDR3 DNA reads TGTGCCATCAGTGACCCTCCGGGACAAAACACTGAAGCTTTCTTT. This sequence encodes CAISDPPGQNTEAFF.

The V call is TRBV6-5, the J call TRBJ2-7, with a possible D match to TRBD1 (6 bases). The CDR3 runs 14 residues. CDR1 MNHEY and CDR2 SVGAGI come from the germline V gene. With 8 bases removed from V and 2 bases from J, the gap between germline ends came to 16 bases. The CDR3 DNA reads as TGTGCCAGCCCGTATCCGGACAGACCCTACGAGCAGTACTTC. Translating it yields CASPYPDRPYEQYF.

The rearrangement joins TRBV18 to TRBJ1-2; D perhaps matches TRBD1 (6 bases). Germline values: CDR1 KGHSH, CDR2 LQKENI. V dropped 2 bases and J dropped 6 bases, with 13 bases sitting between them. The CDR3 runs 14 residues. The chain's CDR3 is CASSPWVGADGYTF. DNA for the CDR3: TGTGCCAGCTCACCATGGGTGGGGGCCGATGGCTACACCTTC.

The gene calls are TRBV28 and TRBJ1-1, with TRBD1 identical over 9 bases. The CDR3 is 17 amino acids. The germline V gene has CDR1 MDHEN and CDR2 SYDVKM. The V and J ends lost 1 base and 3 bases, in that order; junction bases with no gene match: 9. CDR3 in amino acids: CASSLSGQGYLDTEAFF. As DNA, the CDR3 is TGTGCCAGCAGTTTATCTGGACAGGGGTATTTGGACACTGAAGCTTTCTTT. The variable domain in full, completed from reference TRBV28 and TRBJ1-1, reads DVKVTQSSRYLVKRTGEKVFLECVQDMDHENMFWYRQDPGLGLRLIYFSYDVKMKEKGDIPEGYSVSREKKERFSLILESASTNQTSMYLCASSLSGQGYLDTEAFFGQGTRLTVV.

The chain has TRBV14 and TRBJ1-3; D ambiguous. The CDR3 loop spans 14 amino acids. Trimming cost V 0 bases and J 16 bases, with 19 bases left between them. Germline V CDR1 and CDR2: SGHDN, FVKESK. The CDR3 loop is CASSQEKLGGRRYF. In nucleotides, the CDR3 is TGTGCCAGCAGCCAAGAAAAGCTTGGTGGCCGAAGGTATTTT.

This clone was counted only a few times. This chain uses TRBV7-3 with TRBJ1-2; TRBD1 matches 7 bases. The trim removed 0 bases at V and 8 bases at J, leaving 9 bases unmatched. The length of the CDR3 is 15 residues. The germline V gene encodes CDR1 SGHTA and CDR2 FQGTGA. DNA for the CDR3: TGTGCCAGCAGCTTAACAGGGGGCGGACAGGACGGCTACACCTTC. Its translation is CASSLTGGGQDGYTF.

DNA for the CDR3: TGTGCCAGCAGTCGGGTCAGTTTGAGCTCCTACGAGCAGTACTTC. It specifies CASSRVSLSSYEQYF. This rearrangement joins TRBV13 to TRBJ2-7; D not resolved. Trimming shortened V by 6 bases and J by 0 bases, and 15 bases separated the two germline ends. Looked up from germline, CDR1 is PRHDT and CDR2 is FYEKMQ (reference sequence). This CDR3 has 15 residues.

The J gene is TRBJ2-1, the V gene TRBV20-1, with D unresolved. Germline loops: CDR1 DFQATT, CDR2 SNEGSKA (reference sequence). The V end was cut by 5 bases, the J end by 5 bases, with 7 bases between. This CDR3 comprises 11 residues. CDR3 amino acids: CSAGSNNEQFF. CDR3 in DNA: TGCAGTGCTGGTAGTAACAATGAGCAGTTCTTC.

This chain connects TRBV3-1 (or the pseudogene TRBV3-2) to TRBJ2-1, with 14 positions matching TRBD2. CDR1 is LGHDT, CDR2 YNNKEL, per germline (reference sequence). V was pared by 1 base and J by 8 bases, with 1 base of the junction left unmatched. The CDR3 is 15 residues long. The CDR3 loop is CASSQGLAGGDEQFF. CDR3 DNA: TGTGCCAGCAGCCAAGGACTAGCGGGAGGGGATGAGCAGTTCTTC.

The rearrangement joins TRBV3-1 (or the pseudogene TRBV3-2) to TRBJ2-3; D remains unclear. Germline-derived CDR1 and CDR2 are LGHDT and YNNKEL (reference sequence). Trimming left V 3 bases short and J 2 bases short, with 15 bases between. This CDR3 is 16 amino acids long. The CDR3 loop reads CASSHADIYYTDTQYF. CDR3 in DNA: TGTGCCAGCAGCCACGCCGACATTTATTACACAGATACGCAGTATTTT.

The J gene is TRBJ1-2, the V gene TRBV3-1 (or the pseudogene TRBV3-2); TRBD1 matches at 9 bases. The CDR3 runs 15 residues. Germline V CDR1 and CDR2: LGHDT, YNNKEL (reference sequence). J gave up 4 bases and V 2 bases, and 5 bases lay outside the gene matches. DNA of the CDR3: TGTGCCAGCAGCCAAAGGGACAGGGTGGCCTATGGCTACACCTTC. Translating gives CASSQRDRVAYGYTF.

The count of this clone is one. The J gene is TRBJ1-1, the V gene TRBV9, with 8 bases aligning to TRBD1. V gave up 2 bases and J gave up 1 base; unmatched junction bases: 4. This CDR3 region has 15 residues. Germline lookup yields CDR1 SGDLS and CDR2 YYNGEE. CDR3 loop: CASSVTGTGNTEAFF. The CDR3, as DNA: TGTGCCAGCAGCGTCACCGGGACAGGGAACACTGAAGCTTTCTTT.